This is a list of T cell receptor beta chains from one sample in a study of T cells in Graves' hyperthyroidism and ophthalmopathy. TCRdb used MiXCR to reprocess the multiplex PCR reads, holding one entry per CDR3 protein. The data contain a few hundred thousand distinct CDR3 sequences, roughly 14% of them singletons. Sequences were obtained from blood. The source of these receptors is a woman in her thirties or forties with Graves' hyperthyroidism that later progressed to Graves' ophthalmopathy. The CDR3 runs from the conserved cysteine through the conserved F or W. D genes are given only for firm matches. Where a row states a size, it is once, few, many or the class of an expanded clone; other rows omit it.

CDR3 protein: CATSDNLATASYEQYF
CDR3 DNA: TGTGCCACCAGTGACAACCTAGCGACCGCCTCCTACGAGCAGTACTTC
clone size: many
J gene: TRBJ2-7
D gene: .
V gene: TRBV24-1

CDR3 protein: CSASKDLMNTEAFF
CDR3 DNA: TGCAGTGCTAGTAAGGATCTCATGAACACTGAAGCTTTCTTT
clone size: many
J gene: TRBJ1-1
D gene: .
V gene: TRBV20-1

CDR3 protein: CASSDTRVFTETQYF
CDR3 DNA: TGTGCCAGCAGCGACACCAGGGTTTTTACGGAGACCCAGTACTTC
clone size: many
J gene: TRBJ2-5
D gene: .
V gene: TRBV13

CDR3 protein: CASSLSIAGSTDTQYF
CDR3 DNA: TGTGCCAGCAGTTTATCCATAGCGGGAAGCACAGATACGCAGTATTTT
clone size: many
J gene: TRBJ2-3
D gene: TRBD2
V gene: TRBV27

CDR3 protein: CASSGRVTGIYEQYF
CDR3 DNA: TGTGCCAGCAGCGGGCGCGTGACAGGGATCTACGAGCAGTACTTC
clone size: many
J gene: TRBJ2-7
D gene: TRBD1
V gene: TRBV5-6

CDR3 protein: CATSSGQATGNTIYF
CDR3 DNA: TGTGCCACCAGCTCGGGACAGGCCACTGGAAACACCATATATTTT
clone size: many
J gene: TRBJ1-3
D gene: TRBD1
V gene: TRBV15

CDR3 protein: CASSLRDSPSNQPQHF
CDR3 DNA: TGTGCCAGCAGCCTCCGGGACAGTCCCAGCAATCAGCCCCAGCATTTT
clone size: many
J gene: TRBJ1-5
D gene: TRBD1
V gene: TRBV7-3

CDR3 protein: CATSRDFASHYEQFF
CDR3 DNA: TGTGCCACCAGCAGAGATTTTGCTAGTCACTATGAGCAGTTCTTC
clone size: .
J gene: TRBJ2-1
D gene: .
V gene: TRBV15

CDR3 protein: CASSYPTGSTFNGYTF
CDR3 DNA: TGTGCCAGCAGCTACCCGACGGGGTCGACTTTTAATGGCTACACCTTC
clone size: .
J gene: TRBJ1-2
D gene: .
V gene: TRBV5-6

CDR3 protein: CASSPNRGRIGDEQFF
CDR3 DNA: TGTGCCAGCTCACCAAACAGGGGGCGAATAGGCGATGAGCAGTTCTTC
clone size: .
J gene: TRBJ2-1
D gene: TRBD1
V gene: TRBV18